These 29 T cell receptor beta chains were all obtained from the same sample, sequenced in a study of a mutant IDH1 vaccine in newly diagnosed glioma. This sample's time point: baseline, week 1 (first vaccination visit). As for treatment: pre-vaccination baseline after standard-of-care therapy. Measured with immunoSEQ multiplex PCR; TCRdb has only the in-frame clones, and not every one. The sample includes 70,000 to 95,000 clones, approximately 80% seen only once; the top ten take about 5.2%. Sample: PBMCs, taken from a glioma patient treated with radiotherapy, temozolomide or both. Receptors originate from a man aged 40-50 years with glioma. Some clones in this sample may be carry-over from other donors' samples.

This clone was seen a few times. The chain links TRBV15 to TRBJ2-3, with TRBD1 identical over 7 bases. CDR3 length: 18 amino acids. Unmatched junction bases numbered 10, after V lost 1 base and J lost 0 bases. CDR1 LNHNV and CDR2 YYDKDF come from the germline V gene (reference sequence). CDR3 sequence: CATSRGSSGQPSTDTQYF. In nucleotides, the CDR3 is TGTGCCACCAGCAGAGGATCCTCGGGACAGCCTAGCACAGATACGCAGTATTTT.

The chain joins TRBV6-1 to TRBJ1-1; D gene unclear. V was trimmed by 6 bases and J by 6 bases, leaving 14 bases between them. The CDR3 sequence is 13 residues long. CDR1 and CDR2 (germline): MNHNS, SASEGT. CDR3 coding DNA: TGTGCCAGCAGGGGGTTCATGGGGTCTGAAGCTTTCTTT. This translates into CASRGFMGSEAFF.

This clone showed up just once. This chain joins TRBV7-9 and TRBJ1-2, with 8 bases lining up with TRBD1. CDR1 and CDR2 (germline): SEHNR, FQNEAQ (reference sequence). V lost 5 bases, J lost 3 bases, and 8 bases stayed unmatched. This CDR3 has 15 residues. The CDR3: CASSRRQGQDYGYTF. The DNA for the CDR3 is TGTGCCAGCAGCCGACGACAGGGGCAGGACTATGGCTACACCTTC. The entire variable domain, with the rest obtained from reference TRBV7-9 and TRBJ1-2, is as follows: DTGVSQNPRHKITKRGQNVTFRCDPISEHNRLYWYRQTLGQGPEFLTYFQNEAQLEKSRLLSDRFSAERPKGSFSTLEIQRTEQGDSAMYLCASSRRQGQDYGYTFGSGTRLTVV.

V usage is TRBV4-1 and J usage is TRBJ2-5, with a weak D call TRBD1 (5 bases). CDR1 MGHRA and CDR2 YSYEKL come from the germline V gene. The ends were cut back, 8 bases at V and 0 bases at J, with 10 bases in the middle. This CDR3 is built from 13 residues. The CDR3 nucleotides read TGCGCCAGCGGGGTAGGGGACCAAGAGACCCAGTACTTC. Its translation: CASGVGDQETQYF.

V usage is TRBV29-1 and J usage is TRBJ2-7; D gene ambiguous. V was pared by 5 bases and J by 7 bases, with 15 bases between. Germline-derived CDR1 and CDR2 are SQVTM and ANQGSEA. CDR3 length: 12 amino acids. CDR3 nucleotides: TGCAGCGTTCTTGCACCTCCTAAAGAGCAGTACTTC. Amino acid sequence: CSVLAPPKEQYF.

This sequence joins TRBV6-5 and TRBJ2-7; no clear D gene. CDR3 length equals 13 residues. V lost 2 bases and J lost 2, with 7 bases in between. Germline CDR1 MNHEY, CDR2 SVGAGI. The CDR3 reads CASSYDGPYEQYF. The CDR3 region has the DNA TGTGCCAGCAGTTACGACGGACCCTACGAGCAGTACTTC.

The chain has TRBV4-3 and TRBJ1-1, with D unclear. The CDR3 sequence is 13 residues long. Germline V gene lookup returns CDR1 LGHNA and CDR2 YSLEER. V lost 0 bases, J lost 10 bases, and 12 bases lay in between. The CDR3 region has the DNA TGCGCCAGCAGCCAAGAAGCGGAGGCTGGAGCTTTCTTT. Protein product: CASSQEAEAGAFF.

The rearrangement links TRBV7-2 to TRBJ2-7; weak D call: TRBD2 (8 bases). Germline V lookup: CDR1 SGHTA, CDR2 FQGNSA. The CDR3 is 15 amino acids. V lost 5 bases and J lost 5, with 19 bases in between. The CDR3 DNA is TGTGCCAGCAGCCCAGCGGGGGACAGAGGCCACGAGCAGTACTTC. It yields the protein CASSPAGDRGHEQYF.

The chain carries TRBV11-2 and TRBJ2-5, with 8 bases lining up with TRBD2. Germline V gives CDR1 SGHAT, CDR2 FQNNGV. The CDR3 is made up of 17 amino acids. The J segment lost 5 bases and the V segment lost 5 bases, leaving 16 bases of the junction unmatched. CDR3 coding DNA: TGTGCCAGCAGCCCCCGGGGGGGCGGGGGTCTAGGGGAGACCCAGTACTTC. This gives the protein CASSPRGGGGLGETQYF.

The V gene is TRBV5-1, the J gene TRBJ2-7; D is ambiguous. The germline CDR1 and CDR2 sequences are SGHRS and YFSETQ. Between the trimmed V and J ends, which lost 0 bases and 5 bases, there was a span of 6 bases. The CDR3 is 12 amino acids. CDR3 nucleotides: TGCGCCAGCAGCTTGGAGGGCCACGAGCAGTACTTC. Translation: CASSLEGHEQYF.

The V call is TRBV2, the J call TRBJ1-1; no clear D gene. CDR1 is SNHLY and CDR2 is FYNNEI in the germline V gene. Trimming took off 0 bases at V and 7 bases at J, with 6 bases between the two ends. This CDR3 is built from 12 residues. DNA for the CDR3: TGTGCCAGCAGTGAAGCAGGGATTGAAGCTTTCTTT. This sequence encodes CASSEAGIEAFF.

V gene TRBV4-2 combines with J gene TRBJ1-5, with a weak D call TRBD1 (6 bases). V was pared by 3 bases and J by 1 base, with 13 bases between. CDR3 length: 16 amino acids. The germline V gene has CDR1 LGHNA and CDR2 YNFKEQ. CDR3 protein: CASSHARGASNQPQHF. CDR3 DNA: TGTGCCAGCAGCCATGCTCGGGGGGCCAGCAATCAGCCCCAGCATTTT.

The chain carries TRBV2 and TRBJ1-1, with a tentative D call TRBD1 (6 bases). Germline CDR1 reads SNHLY; CDR2 reads FYNNEI. The V and J ends lost 4 bases and 6 bases respectively, with 15 bases between them. The CDR3 totals 14 residues. Written as DNA, the CDR3 is TGTGCCAGCAGTGTTAAGGGGGGGGGCCCTGAAGCTTTCTTT. Protein sequence: CASSVKGGGPEAFF.

The chain combines TRBV6-1 with TRBJ1-5; 8 positions agree with TRBD1. CDR3 length: 19 amino acids. Germline loops: CDR1 MNHNS, CDR2 SASEGT. With V trimmed by 3 bases and J by 4 bases, 17 bases remained unmatched. CDR3: CASSEGNEDRDVRNQPQHF. In DNA form, the CDR3 reads TGTGCCAGCAGTGAGGGGAACGAGGACAGGGATGTTAGAAATCAGCCCCAGCATTTT.

The chain joins TRBV2 to TRBJ1-5; no clear D gene. CDR1 and CDR2 from the germline V gene are SNHLY and FYNNEI. Trimming removed 7 bases from V and 2 bases from J, with 15 bases in between. The CDR3 has 15 amino acids. DNA for the CDR3: TGTGCCAGCATGGCCAGGTCGGTACGCAATCAGCCCCAGCATTTT. Translation gives CASMARSVRNQPQHF.

The chain carries TRBV30 and TRBJ1-2; D gene unclear. The CDR3 has 16 amino acids. V was pared by 0 bases and J by 3 bases, with 17 bases between. Germline assignment: CDR1 GTSNPN and CDR2 SVGIG (reference sequence). The CDR3 protein is CAWSVTHLKRDYGYTF. CDR3 nucleotide sequence: TGTGCCTGGAGTGTAACCCACCTGAAAAGGGACTATGGCTACACCTTC.

J is TRBJ2-7 and V is TRBV29-1; 7 bases are a match to TRBD2. The germline gives CDR1 SQVTM, CDR2 ANQGSEA. The CDR3 has 13 residues. V shed 7 bases, J shed 5 bases, and the junction held 11 bases outside the gene matches. The CDR3 bases are TGCAGCGCCCAAACGGCGGGGGAGGACGAGCAGTACTTC. It codes for CSAQTAGEDEQYF.

The chain uses TRBV2 and TRBJ2-2; D is possibly TRBD1 or TRBD2 (5 bases each). Germline V gene lookup returns CDR1 SNHLY and CDR2 FYNNEI. V was clipped by 3 bases and J by 7 bases, with 15 bases between them. There are 15 residues in the CDR3. This chain's CDR3 is CASSDSGTSGGELFF. The CDR3 region has the DNA TGTGCCAGCAGTGATTCCGGGACCTCCGGCGGGGAGCTGTTTTTT.

CDR3 sequence: CASSSGQWSYNEQFF. The CDR3 nucleotides read TGTGCCAGCAGCTCGGGACAGTGGTCCTACAATGAGCAGTTCTTC. The V and J genes are TRBV6-5 and TRBJ2-1; 7 nucleotides line up with TRBD1. Germline V gene data show CDR1 as MNHEY and CDR2 as SVGAGI. V shed 6 bases, J shed 1 base, and the junction held 6 bases outside the gene matches. This CDR3 is built from 15 residues.

The gene calls are TRBV19 and TRBJ1-3; the D gene is possibly TRBD1 (5 bases). Trimming took 7 bases from V and 0 from J, leaving 13 bases between them. Per the germline V gene, CDR1 is LNHDA and CDR2 is SQIVND (reference sequence). The CDR3 runs 15 residues. As DNA, the CDR3 is TGTGCCAGTACTGACGACAGATACTCTGGAAACACCATATATTTT. The encoded protein is CASTDDRYSGNTIYF.

The CDR3 coding sequence is TGTGCCAGCAGCTTGGGTCCCGGGGGCGGTGAAGCTTTCTTT. This codes for CASSLGPGGGEAFF. The chain recombines TRBV5-8 with TRBJ1-1, with D possibly matching TRBD1 (6 bases). The CDR3 runs 14 residues. V was cut by 0 bases and J by 7 bases, with 13 bases left in between. Per the germline V gene, CDR1 is SGHTS and CDR2 is YDEGEE. Looking up the rest from reference TRBV5-8 and TRBJ1-1 gives the full variable domain: EAGVTQSPTHLIKTRGQQATLRCSPISGHTSVYWYQQALGLGLQFLLWYDEGEERNRGNFPPRFSGRQFPNYSSELNVNALELEDSALYLCASSLGPGGGEAFFGQGTRLTVV.

The chain links TRBV29-1 to TRBJ1-3, with a weak D call TRBD1 (5 bases). The V gene lost 7 bases and the J gene lost 3 bases, with 10 bases spanning the gap. This CDR3 is built from 12 residues. The germline V gene has CDR1 SQVTM and CDR2 ANQGSEA. This chain's CDR3 is CSAEGRGNTIYF. Written as DNA, the CDR3 is TGCAGCGCCGAGGGGCGTGGAAACACCATATATTTT.

The chain employs TRBV18 and TRBJ2-7; TRBD2 aligns across 9 bases. J was trimmed by 10 bases and V by 3 bases; bases with no gene match: 10. Germline V gives CDR1 KGHSH, CDR2 LQKENI. The CDR3 loop spans 14 amino acids. Here the CDR3 reads CASSPGAASGAQYF. CDR3 DNA: TGTGCCAGCTCACCGGGGGCGGCTAGCGGGGCTCAGTACTTC.

V is TRBV27 and J is TRBJ2-5, with D possibly TRBD2 on 7 matching bases. The CDR3 sequence is 15 residues long. Trimming took 5 bases from V and 1 from J, leaving 14 bases between them. Looked up from germline, CDR1 is MNHEY and CDR2 is SMNVEV (reference sequence). CDR3 protein: CASSPRGGAQETQYF. The CDR3 DNA sequence: TGTGCCAGCAGTCCTAGGGGGGGGGCCCAAGAGACCCAGTACTTC.

This chain links TRBV4-2 with TRBJ2-7; D remains ambiguous. The V gene lost 0 bases and the J gene lost 2 bases, with 11 bases spanning the gap. Germline CDR1 and CDR2: LGHNA and YNFKEQ. The CDR3 has 15 amino acids. In DNA, the CDR3 is TGTGCCAGCAGCCAAGAGTTGAGTAGAGCCTACGAGCAGTACTTC. This sequence encodes CASSQELSRAYEQYF.

This clone was detected only once. The chain links TRBV2 to TRBJ2-2; D may be TRBD1 (5 bases). Germline V gene sequence: CDR1 SNHLY, CDR2 FYNNEI. CDR3 length equals 13 residues. V gave up 9 bases and J gave up 2 bases, with 10 bases separating them. The DNA of the CDR3 is TGTGCCAGAACAAGGGGTAACACCGGGGAGCTGTTTTTT. This sequence encodes CARTRGNTGELFF.

The chain has TRBV15 and TRBJ1-4, with a tentative D call TRBD1 (6 bases). V was trimmed by 0 bases and J by 4 bases, leaving 9 bases between them. The CDR3 is 15 residues long. Germline CDR1 and CDR2: LNHNV and YYDKDF (reference sequence). The CDR3 sequence: CATSRDTGINEKLFF. The DNA of the CDR3 is TGTGCCACCAGCAGAGATACAGGGATTAATGAAAAACTGTTTTTT.

The chain joins TRBV5-1 to TRBJ1-1; maybe TRBD1 (5 bases). The CDR3 runs to 13 residues. Germline CDR1 SGHRS, CDR2 YFSETQ. The V end was cut by 6 bases, the J end by 5 bases, with 14 bases between. The CDR3 region has the DNA TGCGCCAGCAATGAAGGGGAAAAGACTGAAGCTTTCTTT. Protein: CASNEGEKTEAFF.

The V call is TRBV2, the J call TRBJ2-2; D uncertain. V gave up 3 bases and J gave up 6 bases, with 14 bases separating them. Germline assignment: CDR1 SNHLY and CDR2 FYNNEI. This CDR3 spans 15 amino acids. The CDR3 bases are TGTGCCAGCAGTGATGGCAAAGTGAGTCCCGGGGAGCTGTTTTTT. Amino acid sequence: CASSDGKVSPGELFF.